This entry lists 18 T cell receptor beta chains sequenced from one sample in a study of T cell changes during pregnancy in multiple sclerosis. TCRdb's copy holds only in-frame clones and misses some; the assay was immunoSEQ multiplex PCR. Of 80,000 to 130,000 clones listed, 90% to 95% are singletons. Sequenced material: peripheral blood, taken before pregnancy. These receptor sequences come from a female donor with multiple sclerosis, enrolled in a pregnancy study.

The CDR3 sequence: CASSLQVNQPQHF. CDR3 DNA sequence: TGTGCCAGCAGCCTTCAGGTAAATCAGCCCCAGCATTTT. The chain links TRBV7-2 to TRBJ1-5; D remains ambiguous. From germline, CDR1 is SGHTA and CDR2 FQGNSA. CDR3 length equals 13 residues. The V and J ends lost 5 bases and 4 bases respectively, with 9 bases between them.

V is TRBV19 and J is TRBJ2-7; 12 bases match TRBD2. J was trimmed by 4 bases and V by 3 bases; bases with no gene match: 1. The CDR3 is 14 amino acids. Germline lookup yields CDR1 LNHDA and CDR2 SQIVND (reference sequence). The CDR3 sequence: CASSMTSGSYEQYF. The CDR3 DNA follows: TGTGCCAGTAGTATGACTAGCGGGAGTTACGAGCAGTACTTC. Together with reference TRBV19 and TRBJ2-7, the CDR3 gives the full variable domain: DGGITQSPKYLFRKEGQNVTLSCEQNLNHDAMYWYRQDPGQGLRLIYYSQIVNDFQKGDIAEGYSVSREKKESFPLTVTSAQKNPTAFYLCASSMTSGSYEQYFGPGTRLTVT.

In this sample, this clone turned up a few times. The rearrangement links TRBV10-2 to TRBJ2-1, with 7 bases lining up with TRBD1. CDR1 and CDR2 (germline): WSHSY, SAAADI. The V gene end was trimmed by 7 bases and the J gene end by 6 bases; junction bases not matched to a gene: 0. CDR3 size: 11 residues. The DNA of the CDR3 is TGCGCCAGCACAGGGGGCAATGAGCAGTTCTTC. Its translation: CASTGGNEQFF.

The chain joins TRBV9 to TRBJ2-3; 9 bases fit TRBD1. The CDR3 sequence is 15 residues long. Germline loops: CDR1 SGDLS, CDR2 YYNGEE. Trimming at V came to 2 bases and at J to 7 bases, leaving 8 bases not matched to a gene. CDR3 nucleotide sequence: TGTGCCAGCAGCGTCGGACAGGGGATCGGATATACGCAGTATTTT. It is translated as CASSVGQGIGYTQYF. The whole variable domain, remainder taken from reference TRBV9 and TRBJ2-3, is DSGVTQTPKHLITATGQRVTLRCSPRSGDLSVYWYQQSLDQGLQFLIQYYNGEERAKGNILERFSAQQFPDLHSELNLSSLELGDSALYFCASSVGQGIGYTQYFGPGTRLTVL.

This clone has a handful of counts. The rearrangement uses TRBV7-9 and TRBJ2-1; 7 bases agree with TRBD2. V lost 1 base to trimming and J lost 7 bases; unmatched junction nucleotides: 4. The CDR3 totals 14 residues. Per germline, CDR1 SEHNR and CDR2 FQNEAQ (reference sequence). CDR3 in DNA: TGTGCCAGCAGCTTAGGCCTAGCGGAGAATGAGCAGTTCTTC. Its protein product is CASSLGLAENEQFF.

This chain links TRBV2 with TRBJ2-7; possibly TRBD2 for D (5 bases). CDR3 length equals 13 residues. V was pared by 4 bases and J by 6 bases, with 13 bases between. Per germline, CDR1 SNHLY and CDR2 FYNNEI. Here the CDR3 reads CASSGEGVREQYF. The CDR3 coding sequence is TGTGCCAGCAGTGGAGAGGGAGTGCGCGAGCAGTACTTC.

CDR3 protein: CASRRSQGANSYNEQFF. CDR3 nucleotide sequence: TGTGCCAGCAGACGTTCTCAGGGTGCCAACTCCTACAATGAGCAGTTCTTC. The genes are TRBV28 and TRBJ2-1, with a weak D call TRBD1 (5 bases). This CDR3 has 17 residues. Germline CDR1 is MDHEN and CDR2 is SYDVKM. Trimming left V 6 bases short and J 0 bases short, with 18 bases between.

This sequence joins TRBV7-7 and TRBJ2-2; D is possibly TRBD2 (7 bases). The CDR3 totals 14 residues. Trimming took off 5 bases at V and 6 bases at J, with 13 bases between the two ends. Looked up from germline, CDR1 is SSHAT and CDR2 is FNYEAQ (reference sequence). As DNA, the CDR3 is TGTGCCAGCAGCGCGCAGGGGAGGGCCGGGGAGCTGTTTTTT. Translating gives CASSAQGRAGELFF.

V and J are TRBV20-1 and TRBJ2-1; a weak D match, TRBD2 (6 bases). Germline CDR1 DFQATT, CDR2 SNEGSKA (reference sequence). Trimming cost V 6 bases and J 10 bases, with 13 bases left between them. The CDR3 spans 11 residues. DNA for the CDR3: TGCAGTGCAAGACTAGTAAGAGAGCAGTTCTTC. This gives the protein CSARLVREQFF.

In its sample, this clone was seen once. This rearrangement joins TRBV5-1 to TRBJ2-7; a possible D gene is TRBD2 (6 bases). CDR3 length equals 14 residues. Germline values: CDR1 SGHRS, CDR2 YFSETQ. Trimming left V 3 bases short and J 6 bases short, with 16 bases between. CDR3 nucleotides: TGCGCCAGCAGCTCGCGGGACGGACCCGGCGAGCAGTACTTC. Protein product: CASSSRDGPGEQYF.

The CDR3 DNA sequence: TGCGCCAGCAGCTTCCGGGTCCATACCGGGGAGCTGTTTTTT. This translates into CASSFRVHTGELFF. This chain connects TRBV5-1 to TRBJ2-2; no definite D call. CDR3 length equals 14 residues. V was pared by 2 bases and J by 5 bases, with 10 bases between. Germline-derived CDR1 and CDR2 are SGHRS and YFSETQ. Supplemented by reference TRBV5-1 and TRBJ2-2, the full variable domain reads KAGVTQTPRYLIKTRGQQVTLSCSPISGHRSVSWYQQTPGQGLQFLFEYFSETQRNKGNFPGRFSGRQFSNSRSEMNVSTLELGDSALYLCASSFRVHTGELFFGEGSRLTVL.

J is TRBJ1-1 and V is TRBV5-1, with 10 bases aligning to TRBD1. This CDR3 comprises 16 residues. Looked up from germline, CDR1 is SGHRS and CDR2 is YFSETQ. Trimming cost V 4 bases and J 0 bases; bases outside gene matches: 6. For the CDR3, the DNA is TGCGCCAGCAGCCTCGGACAGGGGGGGATGAACACTGAAGCTTTCTTT. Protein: CASSLGQGGMNTEAFF.

CDR3 coding DNA: TGCGCCAGCAGCTTGAATGGGGAGAGTTTGAACACTGAAGCTTTCTTT. It translates to CASSLNGESLNTEAFF. V gene TRBV5-1 combines with J gene TRBJ1-1; D call uncertain. This CDR3 spans 16 amino acids. From germline, CDR1 is SGHRS and CDR2 YFSETQ. The ends were cut back, 1 base at V and 0 bases at J, with 13 bases in the middle.

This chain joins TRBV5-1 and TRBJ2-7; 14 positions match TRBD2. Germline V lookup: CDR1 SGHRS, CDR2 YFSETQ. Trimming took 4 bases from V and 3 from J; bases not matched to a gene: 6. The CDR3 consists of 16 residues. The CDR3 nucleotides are TGCGCCAGCAGCAAGGGACTAGCGGGAGATAGCTACGAGCAGTACTTC. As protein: CASSKGLAGDSYEQYF.

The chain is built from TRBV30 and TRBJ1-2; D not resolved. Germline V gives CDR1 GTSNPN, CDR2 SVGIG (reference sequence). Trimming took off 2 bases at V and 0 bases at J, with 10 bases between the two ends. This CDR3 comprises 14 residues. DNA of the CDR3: TGTGCCTGGAGTTGGGTCGGAGCTAACTATGGCTACACCTTC. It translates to CAWSWVGANYGYTF.

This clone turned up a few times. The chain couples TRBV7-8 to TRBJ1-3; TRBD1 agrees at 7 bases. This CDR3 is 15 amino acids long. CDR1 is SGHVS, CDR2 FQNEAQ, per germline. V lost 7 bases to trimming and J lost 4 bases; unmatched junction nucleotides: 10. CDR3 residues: CASTPGGGLGNTIYF. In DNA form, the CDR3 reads TGTGCCAGCACTCCAGGGGGAGGTTTGGGAAACACCATATATTTT.

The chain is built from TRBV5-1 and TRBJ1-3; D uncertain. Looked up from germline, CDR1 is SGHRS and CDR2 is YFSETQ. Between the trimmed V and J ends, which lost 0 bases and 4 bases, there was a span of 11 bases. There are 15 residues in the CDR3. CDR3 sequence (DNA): TGCGCCAGCAGCTTGGGGATTACGGAGGGAAACACCATATATTTT. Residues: CASSLGITEGNTIYF.

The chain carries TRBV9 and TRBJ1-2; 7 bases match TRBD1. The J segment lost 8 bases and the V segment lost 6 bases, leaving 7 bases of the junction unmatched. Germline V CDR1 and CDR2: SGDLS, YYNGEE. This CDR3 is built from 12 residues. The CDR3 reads CASTTGPWGYTF. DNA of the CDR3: TGTGCCAGCACGACAGGGCCGTGGGGCTACACCTTC.